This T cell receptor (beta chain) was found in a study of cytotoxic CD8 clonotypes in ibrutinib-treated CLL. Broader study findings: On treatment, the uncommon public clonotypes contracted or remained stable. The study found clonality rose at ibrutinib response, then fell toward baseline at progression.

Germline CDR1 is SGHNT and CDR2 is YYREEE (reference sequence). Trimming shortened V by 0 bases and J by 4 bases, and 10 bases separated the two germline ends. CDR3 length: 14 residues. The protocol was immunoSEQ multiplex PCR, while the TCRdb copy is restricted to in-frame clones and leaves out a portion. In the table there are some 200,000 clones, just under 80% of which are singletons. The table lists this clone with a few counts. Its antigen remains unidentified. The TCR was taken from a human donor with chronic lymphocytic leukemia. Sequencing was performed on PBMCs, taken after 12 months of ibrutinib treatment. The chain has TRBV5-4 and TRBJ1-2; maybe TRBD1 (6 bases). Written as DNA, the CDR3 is TGTGCCAGCAGCTTGGGGACAGCGTCCTATGGCTACACCTTC. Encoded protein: CASSLGTASYGYTF.